The 25 T cell receptor beta chains listed next were all sequenced from one sample in a study of Graves' ophthalmopathy and Graves' hyperthyroidism. Amplifying from RNA transcripts, the study obtained TCR beta CDR3 regions. Scientists carried out first-round RT-PCR using HTBI primers and then a second-round multiplex PCR. TCRdb re-called the multiplex PCR reads with MiXCR, one entry per CDR3 protein. This sample has 580,000 or so distinct CDR3 sequences, with under 40% found just once. Sequencing was carried out using peripheral blood or thyroid tissue (not recorded which). Every receptor here comes from an adult man with Graves' hyperthyroidism.

This clonotype was seen repeatedly, ten times or more. The chain couples TRBV20-1 to TRBJ1-6; TRBD1 matches at 10 bases. Germline assignment: CDR1 DFQATT and CDR2 SNEGSKA (reference sequence). Trimming cost V 4 bases and J 14 bases; bases outside gene matches: 11. This CDR3 contains 14 residues. This CDR3 is CSANKGTGVKALHF. CDR3 nucleotide sequence: TGCAGTGCTAACAAAGGGACAGGGGTTAAGGCCCTCCACTTT.

The chain recombines TRBV29-1 with TRBJ1-2; D unclear. V lost 8 bases and J lost 5, with 6 bases in between. Germline V gene data show CDR1 as SQVTM and CDR2 as ANQGSEA. This CDR3 region has 9 residues. The CDR3 protein is CSYGYGYTF. The CDR3, as DNA: TGCAGCTACGGGTATGGCTACACCTTC.

This clonotype was counted only a few times. This chain links TRBV18 with TRBJ1-1; D remains unclear. The CDR3 runs 14 residues. Germline V gene data show CDR1 as KGHSH and CDR2 as LQKENI. Trimming shortened V by 1 base and J by 0 bases, and 6 bases separated the two germline ends. DNA for the CDR3: TGTGCCAGCTCACCACAGCAAATGAACACTGAAGCTTTCTTT. Translation: CASSPQQMNTEAFF.

This clonotype was observed many times. The chain uses TRBV3-1 and TRBJ1-2; 7 bases fit TRBD1. The V gene's germline CDR1 is LGHDT and CDR2 YNNKEL (reference sequence). The CDR3 is made up of 14 amino acids. V shed 5 bases, J shed 4 bases, and the junction held 7 bases outside the gene matches. CDR3 nucleotide sequence: TGTGCCAGCAGCGACGCGGGACAGCTCTATGGCTACACCTTC. Translating gives CASSDAGQLYGYTF.

The rearrangement uses TRBV20-1 and TRBJ2-3; the match to TRBD2 covers 9 bases. CDR1 and CDR2 (germline): DFQATT, SNEGSKA (reference sequence). Trimming cost V 4 bases and J 1 base; bases outside gene matches: 3. This CDR3 region has 14 residues. For the CDR3, the DNA is TGCAGTGCTATAGCGGGAGTAGGCACAGATACGCAGTATTTT. Protein sequence: CSAIAGVGTDTQYF.

This clonotype was counted only a few times. The chain carries TRBV27 and TRBJ2-7, with TRBD2 as a possible D gene (6 bases). V was pared by 4 bases and J by 5 bases, with 18 bases between. The CDR3 covers 15 residues. CDR1 is MNHEY, CDR2 SMNVEV, per germline (reference sequence). DNA of the CDR3: TGTGCCAGCAGTTCCGGTAGCGGTTCAAGCGACGAGCAGTACTTC. Protein product: CASSSGSGSSDEQYF.

The chain combines TRBV28 with TRBJ1-5, with 7 bases identical to TRBD1. Germline V gene data show CDR1 as MDHEN and CDR2 as SYDVKM. The CDR3 consists of 15 residues. V was pared by 2 bases and J by 1 base, with 2 bases of the junction left unmatched. The CDR3 protein is CASSLVQGSNQPQHF. CDR3 nucleotide sequence: TGTGCCAGCAGTTTAGTACAGGGGAGCAATCAGCCCCAGCATTTT.

This clonotype was seen at least ten times. The chain is built from TRBV2 and TRBJ1-5; no reliable D call. Trimming removed 3 bases at V and 5 bases at J, with 11 bases between. The V gene's germline CDR1 is SNHLY and CDR2 FYNNEI. The CDR3 totals 14 residues. CDR3 in DNA: TGTGCCAGCAGTGATTGGGCCGCGGATCAGCCCCAGCATTTT. Its translation is CASSDWAADQPQHF.

With regard to this clonotype: An end of the junction does not agree with germline; a read error may underlie this. V usage is TRBV29-1 and J usage is TRBJ2-5; perhaps TRBD2 as D (5 bases). The germline CDR1 and CDR2 sequences are SQVTM and ANQGSEA. The CDR3 covers 14 residues. The CDR3 loop is CGVEWTAKAETQYF. The CDR3, as DNA: TGCGGCGTCGAATGGACTGCGAAGGCGGAGACCCAGTACTTC.

This clonotype was found many times. The chain combines TRBV5-5 with TRBJ1-1; TRBD1 is a possible D gene (6 bases). Germline loops: CDR1 SGHKS, CDR2 YYEKEE (reference sequence). V was trimmed by 1 base and J by 3 bases, leaving 13 bases between them. The CDR3 contains 15 residues. CDR3 nucleotides: TGTGCCAGCAGCTTGTTCGGGGGGCTGGACACTGAAGCTTTCTTT. Translating gives CASSLFGGLDTEAFF.

There are many counts of this clonotype. V is TRBV12-3 or TRBV12-4 and J is TRBJ1-2, with D possibly TRBD1 on 5 matching bases. V was clipped by 5 bases and J by 7 bases, with 17 bases between them. This CDR3 is built from 14 residues. CDR3 DNA: TGTGCCAGCAGTCTGGGAGGAGGGGCAGGTGGCTACACCTTC. It is translated as CASSLGGGAGGYTF.

This clonotype has a count of ten or more. The V call is TRBV5-1, the J call TRBJ2-7; D gene ambiguous. This CDR3 has 15 residues. The V gene's germline CDR1 is SGHRS and CDR2 YFSETQ. Trimming removed 0 bases from V and 4 bases from J, with 14 bases in between. The CDR3 spells CASSLARQVDYEQYF. CDR3 in DNA: TGCGCCAGCAGCTTGGCCAGGCAGGTAGATTACGAGCAGTACTTC.

The chain combines TRBV7-6 with TRBJ2-5, with 8 bases that match TRBD2. V shed 5 bases, J shed 5 bases, and the junction held 16 bases outside the gene matches. The CDR3 length is 17 residues. Germline V gives CDR1 SGHVS, CDR2 FNYEAQ. The CDR3 bases are TGTGCCAGCAGCCCCCTTGCGGGAGGCGCCACCGGGGAGACCCAGTACTTC. Amino acids: CASSPLAGGATGETQYF. Using reference TRBV7-6 and TRBJ2-5 for the parts outside the CDR3, the full variable domain is GAGVSQSPRYKVTKRGQDVALRCDPISGHVSLYWYRQALGQGPEFLTYFNYEAQQDKSGLPNDRFSAERPEGSISTLTIQRTEQRDSAMYRCASSPLAGGATGETQYFGPGTRLLVL.

Many counts were recorded for this clonotype. The DNA is omitted, as the CDR3 cannot be located on it reliably, and the CDR3 follows TCRdb's listing. The chain links TRBV9 to TRBJ1-1. The CDR3 comprises 12 residues, both ends counted. Per germline, CDR1 SGDLS and CDR2 YYNGEE. This CDR3 is CASSVGSGTFIF.

The chain is built from TRBV20-1 and TRBJ2-7; 15 nucleotides match TRBD2. Germline CDR1 is DFQATT and CDR2 is SNEGSKA (reference sequence). The CDR3 has 17 amino acids. The junction had 5 bases not matched to a gene; V was cut back by 0 bases and J by 2 bases. CDR3: CSARDHGTSGRPYEQYF. The CDR3 DNA follows: TGCAGTGCTAGAGATCATGGGACTAGCGGGAGGCCCTACGAGCAGTACTTC.

Many counts were recorded for this clonotype. The chain recombines TRBV29-1 with TRBJ2-2; a weak D match, TRBD2 (6 bases). Trimming pared 8 bases from V and 6 bases from J, leaving 13 bases between. This CDR3 has 12 amino acids. Germline V gene lookup returns CDR1 SQVTM and CDR2 ANQGSEA. CDR3 nucleotides: TGCAGCTACGGTCCGGGGGCCGGGGAGCTGTTTTTT. It encodes CSYGPGAGELFF.

Details on this clonotype: Possible read error: a much larger clone is one base away. CDR3: CASSPGTPNNQPQHF. The CDR3 DNA is TGTGCCAGCAGCCCCGGGACACCTAATAATCAGCCCCAGCATTTT. The chain employs TRBV6-5 and TRBJ1-5; D is perhaps TRBD1 (6 bases). Germline V gene sequence: CDR1 MNHEY, CDR2 SVGAGI. CDR3 length: 15 amino acids. Trimming cost V 6 bases and J 4 bases, with 16 bases left between them.

The table lists this clonotype with many counts. A junction end diverges from the germline sequence, so it may reflect a read error. V and J are TRBV2 and TRBJ2-5; 7 bases align to TRBD1. The CDR3 is 19 amino acids. Looked up from germline, CDR1 is SNHLY and CDR2 is FYNNEI. CDR3 DNA sequence: TGTGCCAGCCTCGAAAGTGGTGAGACAGGGCCCTCCCGAGGAGAGACCCAGTACTTT. Its translation: CASLESGETGPSRGETQYF.

The chain joins TRBV5-1 to TRBJ1-1, with no clear D. CDR1 and CDR2 from the germline V gene are SGHRS and YFSETQ. The CDR3 length is 15 residues. V lost 4 bases to trimming and J lost 1 base, with 14 bases between them. This CDR3 is CASSPRAGANTEAFF. The DNA for the CDR3 is TGCGCCAGCAGCCCCCGAGCGGGAGCGAACACTGAAGCTTTCTTT.

This rearrangement joins TRBV7-9 to TRBJ2-3; 11 bases line up with TRBD2. V lost 5 bases to trimming and J lost 3 bases; unmatched junction nucleotides: 4. The V gene's germline CDR1 is SEHNR and CDR2 FQNEAQ (reference sequence). The CDR3 totals 15 residues. The CDR3 loop reads CASSARLAGTDTQYF. CDR3 nucleotide sequence: TGTGCCAGCAGCGCCCGACTAGCGGGGACAGATACGCAGTATTTT. Combining the CDR3 with reference TRBV7-9 and TRBJ2-3 gives the whole variable domain DTGVSQNPRHKITKRGQNVTFRCDPISEHNRLYWYRQTLGQGPEFLTYFQNEAQLEKSRLLSDRFSAERPKGSFSTLEIQRTEQGDSAMYLCASSARLAGTDTQYFGPGTRLTVL.

The J gene is TRBJ1-5, the V gene TRBV7-2; D may be TRBD1 (5 bases). The CDR3 loop spans 15 amino acids. The V end lost 5 bases, the J end lost 5 bases, and 16 bases lay between the germline ends. Germline CDR1 reads SGHTA; CDR2 reads FQGNSA. For the CDR3, the DNA is TGTGCCAGCAGCCAAGGAGACAGTCAAGATCAGCCCCAGCATTTT. Translating gives CASSQGDSQDQPQHF.

V usage is TRBV9 and J usage is TRBJ2-5; 9 bases match TRBD1. V shed 6 bases and J 4 bases; nucleotides not matched to a gene: 10. The V gene's germline CDR1 is SGDLS and CDR2 YYNGEE. CDR3 length: 15 amino acids. CDR3 protein: CASNPGQGLVETQYF. For the CDR3, the DNA is TGTGCCAGCAACCCGGGACAGGGACTTGTAGAGACCCAGTACTTC.

Only a few counts were recorded for this clonotype. The V and J genes are TRBV30 and TRBJ1-1, with D unclear. Trimming removed 0 bases from V and 1 base from J, with 6 bases in between. Germline lookup yields CDR1 GTSNPN and CDR2 SVGIG (reference sequence). The CDR3 contains 13 residues. The CDR3 coding sequence is TGTGCCTGGAGTGTAAAGGGGAACACTGAAGCTTTCTTT. Its protein is CAWSVKGNTEAFF. Looking up the rest from reference TRBV30 and TRBJ1-1 gives the full variable domain: SQTIHQWPATLVQPVGSPLSLECTVEGTSNPNLYWYRQAAGRGLQLLFYSVGIGQISSEVPQNLSASRPQDRQFILSSKKLLLSDSGFYLCAWSVKGNTEAFFGQGTRLTVV.

This clonotype was detected only a few times. The gene calls are TRBV11-3 and TRBJ1-1; weak D call: TRBD1 (6 bases). Germline CDR1 SGHNT, CDR2 YENEEA. Trimming removed 3 bases from V and 1 base from J, with 9 bases in between. This CDR3 has 14 residues. CDR3 coding DNA: TGTGCCAGCAGCTTTGGGACAAGGAACACTGAAGCTTTCTTT. Its translation is CASSFGTRNTEAFF.

This clonotype was seen a handful of times. For the CDR3, the DNA is TGTGCCAGCAGCTTAGTTCTGGGATGGGATGAGCAGTTCTTC. It translates to CASSLVLGWDEQFF. This sequence joins TRBV7-9 and TRBJ2-5; D unresolved. The end of the DNA is better explained by TRBJ2-1, so the J call may be wrong. CDR1 and CDR2 (germline): SEHNR, FQNEAQ (reference sequence). The CDR3 is 14 amino acids.